Below are 9 T cell receptor beta chains sequenced from a single sample in a study of cytomegalovirus exposure and HLA in healthy donors. The PCR used 60 Vbeta and 13 Jbeta primers. Measured with immunoSEQ multiplex PCR; TCRdb has only the in-frame clones, and not every one. The sample carries under 300,000 clones, 80% to 85% recorded once. The sequenced sample was PBMCs. These receptors all come from a woman aged 60-75 years in good health and CMV-seropositive.

The J gene is TRBJ1-1, the V gene TRBV6-1; D possibly corresponds to TRBD1 (5 bases). Trimming removed 5 bases from V and 4 bases from J, with 17 bases in between. The germline CDR1 and CDR2 sequences are MNHNS and SASEGT. The CDR3 length is 15 residues. This chain's CDR3 is CASSLIPGGGTEAFF. The CDR3 DNA sequence: TGTGCCAGCAGTCTCATACCTGGGGGGGGCACTGAAGCTTTCTTT.

The chain uses TRBV6-7 and TRBJ2-3; D perhaps matches TRBD1 (6 bases). Being an ORF, TRBV6-7 has a function that is uncertain. Deletions cut 9 bases from V and 4 bases from J, with 20 bases between. The CDR3 consists of 15 residues. The CDR3 protein is CARGSSNRVSDTQYF. The CDR3 DNA follows: TGTGCCAGAGGTTCCAGCAACAGGGTCTCAGATACGCAGTATTTT.

The CDR3 reads CASSETGYGYTF. Here the CDR3 DNA reads TGTGCCAGCAGTGAAACGGGCTATGGCTACACCTTC. The chain carries TRBV2 and TRBJ1-2; D unresolved. The CDR3 spans 12 residues. CDR1 SNHLY and CDR2 FYNNEI come from the germline V gene. V lost 2 bases and J 4 bases, leaving 5 bases between the germline ends.

The V call is TRBV27, the J call TRBJ2-3; weak D call: TRBD1 (6 bases). CDR1 MNHEY and CDR2 SMNVEV come from the germline V gene (reference sequence). The CDR3 contains 16 residues. V was trimmed by 3 bases and J by 1 base, leaving 14 bases between them. The CDR3 sequence: CASSLRRPGGTDTQYF. The CDR3 nucleotides are TGTGCCAGCAGTTTGAGGCGGCCAGGGGGCACAGATACGCAGTATTTT.

J is TRBJ2-7 and V is TRBV6-1, with D perhaps matching TRBD2 (5 bases). The germline gives CDR1 MNHNS, CDR2 SASEGT. V was pared by 2 bases and J by 5 bases, with 10 bases between. This CDR3 has 13 residues. This chain's CDR3 is CASSERGYDEQYF. The CDR3 region has the DNA TGTGCCAGCAGTGAACGGGGATACGACGAGCAGTACTTC.

This chain joins TRBV5-1 and TRBJ2-5; 8 positions agree with TRBD1. The DNA end is more similar to TRBJ2-7, so the J call may be wrong. The CDR3 contains 15 residues. Looked up from germline, CDR1 is SGHRS and CDR2 is YFSETQ. The CDR3 reads CASSQTGDQLYEQYF. CDR3 nucleotides: TGCGCCAGCAGCCAGACAGGGGACCAGCTCTACGAGCAGTACTTC.

V gene TRBV6-6 combines with J gene TRBJ2-3; D is possibly TRBD1 (6 bases). V was shortened by 6 bases and J by 4 bases, with 11 bases between the two germline ends. CDR1 is MNHNY, CDR2 SVGAGI, per germline (reference sequence). CDR3 length: 13 amino acids. As DNA, the CDR3 is TGTGCCAGCAGGGGAACAGGGCCAGATACGCAGTATTTT. Encoded protein: CASRGTGPDTQYF.

Here the CDR3 reads CASTRGSYGYTF. In DNA form, the CDR3 reads TGTGCCAGCACGCGGGGAAGCTATGGCTACACCTTC. The gene calls are TRBV6-1 and TRBJ1-2, with no clear D. Germline V gene lookup returns CDR1 MNHNS and CDR2 SASEGT. The CDR3 totals 12 residues. Between the trimmed V and J ends, which lost 7 bases and 4 bases, there was a span of 10 bases.

This clone was found a few times. This sequence joins TRBV10-1 and TRBJ1-1; D not certain. The CDR3 totals 14 residues. Germline-derived CDR1 and CDR2 are WNHNN and SYGVQD (reference sequence). V dropped 6 bases and J dropped 0 bases, with 11 bases sitting between them. CDR3 in amino acids: CASSPAGLNTEAFF. The CDR3 coding sequence is TGCGCCAGCAGCCCGGCAGGTCTGAACACTGAAGCTTTCTTT.